One and the same sample provided the 10 T cell receptor beta chains below, sequenced in a study of CD8 T cells in Susac syndrome. It was with random hexamers that 0.5 to 1 ug RNA was reverse transcribed. TCRdb passed the immunoSEQ multiplex PCR reads through MiXCR, listing each CDR3 protein once. The sample holds 150,000 or so distinct CDR3 sequences, 90% to 97% seen once. Sequenced sample: CD4+ T cells from PBMCs. Receptors originate from a human donor with Susac syndrome.

The count of this clonotype is one. V gene TRBV7-2 combines with J gene TRBJ1-4; no firm D call. The CDR3 covers 13 residues. Deletions cut 8 bases from V and 8 bases from J, with 15 bases between. Germline lookup yields CDR1 SGHTA and CDR2 FQGNSA. The DNA of the CDR3 is TGTGCCAGCGCGAGACCAGGAGACGAAAAACTGTTTTTT. As protein: CASARPGDEKLFF.

This chain joins TRBV28 and TRBJ2-7; the D is unclear. This CDR3 has 12 residues. Trimming left V 2 bases short and J 6 bases short, with 8 bases between. The germline V gene encodes CDR1 MDHEN and CDR2 SYDVKM. DNA for the CDR3: TGTGCCAGCAGTTTACTAGGAAGCGAGCAGTACTTC. Translating gives CASSLLGSEQYF.

The CDR3 protein is CASSLWVHGYTF. CDR3 DNA: TGTGCCAGCAGTTTATGGGTGCATGGCTACACCTTC. V is TRBV12-3 or TRBV12-4 and J is TRBJ1-2; D is undetermined. Trimming took 2 bases from V and 6 from J, leaving 7 bases between them. This CDR3 contains 12 residues.

The chain recombines TRBV29-1 with TRBJ2-4, with TRBD1 identical over 8 bases. Germline values: CDR1 SQVTM, CDR2 ANQGSEA. CDR3 length: 14 amino acids. The V gene end was trimmed by 6 bases and the J gene end by 7 bases; junction bases not matched to a gene: 11. In nucleotides, the CDR3 is TGCAGCGTGGGGCCCGGACAGGGTGGGAACATTCAGTACTTC. It yields the protein CSVGPGQGGNIQYF.

This rearrangement joins TRBV12-3 or TRBV12-4 to TRBJ2-7, with D possibly TRBD2 on 5 matching bases. V lost 6 bases to trimming and J lost 6 bases, with 12 bases between them. The CDR3 length is 12 residues. The CDR3 nucleotides are TGTGCCAGCAGCCTAGCCTTGCCCGAGCAGTACTTC. Its protein is CASSLALPEQYF.

This chain links TRBV19 with TRBJ2-7, with TRBD2 as a possible D gene (5 bases). The CDR3 sequence is 16 residues long. Trimming left V 0 bases short and J 2 bases short, with 14 bases between. Germline-derived CDR1 and CDR2 are LNHDA and SQIVND (reference sequence). CDR3: CASSIEAGIVPYEQYF. The DNA for the CDR3 is TGTGCCAGTAGTATAGAGGCGGGTATTGTCCCCTACGAGCAGTACTTC.

This clonotype was recorded once. The chain carries TRBV2 and TRBJ2-3; possibly TRBD2 for D (5 bases). Germline V gene data show CDR1 as SNHLY and CDR2 as FYNNEI. The V end was cut by 11 bases, the J end by 5 bases, with 17 bases between. The CDR3 totals 13 residues. The CDR3 region has the DNA TGTGCCGGACGACCACGTGAGGGAGATACGCAGTATTTT. Its translation is CAGRPREGDTQYF.

The chain combines TRBV5-6 with TRBJ2-2; D is tentatively TRBD1 or TRBD2 (5 bases each). Trimming took off 5 bases at V and 5 bases at J, with 7 bases between the two ends. Germline CDR1 SGHDT, CDR2 YYEEEE. The CDR3 has 12 residues. In DNA, the CDR3 is TGTGCCAGCAGGTGGGGGACCGGGGAGCTGTTTTTT. It specifies CASRWGTGELFF.

V usage is TRBV6-6 and J usage is TRBJ2-5; D remains unclear. The germline V gene has CDR1 MNHNY and CDR2 SVGAGI (reference sequence). CDR3 size: 13 residues. V was trimmed by 4 bases and J by 3 bases, leaving 9 bases between them. The DNA of the CDR3 is TGTGCCAGCAGTTTTCCCTCTGAAGAGACCCAGTACTTC. Encoded protein: CASSFPSEETQYF.

This rearrangement joins TRBV20-1 to TRBJ2-3; tentatively, D is TRBD1 (6 bases). Germline V gene data show CDR1 as DFQATT and CDR2 as SNEGSKA (reference sequence). Deletions cut 2 bases from V and 8 bases from J, with 14 bases between. This CDR3 is built from 13 residues. The DNA of the CDR3 is TGCAGTGCTAGATGGCTAGCACAGGGTACGCAGTATTTT. Translation gives CSARWLAQGTQYF.